The subject of this entry is one T cell receptor beta chain. The antigen it recognizes is unknown. Base-call qualities are not available, and no considerably larger clone is one nucleotide away. TCRbeta CDR3 regions were amplified from genomic DNA by means of the immunoSEQ Assay, a bias-controlled multiplex PCR. The paper's data handling went like this. Nucleated cell counts per sample were estimated from amplification of reference gene primers within the assay. Sequence reads were collapsed and filtered to measure the absolute abundance of every unique TCRbeta CDR3 rearrangement. For each sample, productive Simpson clonality was calculated as the square root of Simpson's diversity index across productive rearrangements. TCRdb took over this immuneACCESS table, retaining in-frame rearrangements with V and J assigned. Such tables are incomplete; in checked studies, under half of the missing clones stem from an unresolved V gene, and the remainder is unexplained. The V and J calls and clone size come from that table; D and trimming were worked out from the DNA. The sample records 200,000 to 250,000 clones, 88% of which are singletons. Over 15% of the sample comes from the top ten.

The sample comes from a study of blood T cell repertoires in COVID-19 (dated by TCRdb to about 2020). Study-wide context: Collaborator samples came from the United States, Italy and Spain and covered acute and convalescent phases of COVID-19. The prospective study material was composed of cDNA or gDNA derived from T cells, B-cell-depleted T cells, or PBMCs. Where HLA class I and class II types were available, the types were taken from metadata supplied by the sample provider, not from assay-based typing. Deeply sampled blood TCRbeta repertoires from subjects exposed to, actively infected with, or recovered from COVID-19 were included in the dataset. Nearly every sample came with metadata listing a de-identified subject ID, COVID-19 status, age in years and sex. The samples were drawn from two sources: the first 160 participants of the ongoing ImmuneRACE study, and fewer than 1,500 subjects contributed by 6 global collaborators. The repertoires were released in a freely available public database intended as a resource for research on the immune response to SARS-CoV-2.

In Seattle, one collaborating source enrolled patients while the infection was active and tracked those patients longitudinally over the course of disease. The collaborating institutions used their own protocols to collect whole blood in K2EDTA tubes. For TCRbeta analysis, collaborator samples were shipped as frozen whole blood, as isolated PBMCs, or as DNA extracted from either sample type. Overall study results and their limits: Clinical and demographic metadata were provided uncurated, with the amount varying by source and participant.

The TCR was taken from a man aged 50-59 years with COVID-19, enrolled during active disease. What was sequenced was peripheral blood.

Here is the DNA: TGTGCCAGCAGTTACTCACAGGGCTCCTACGAGCAGTACTTC. Its protein product is CASSYSQGSYEQYF. Recombination connected TRBV6-6 to TRBJ2-7; possibly the D gene is TRBD1, per 6 matching bases. The germline V gene (reference sequence) sets CDR1 to MNHNY and CDR2 to SVGAGI. Cut back by 0 bases and 0 bases, the V and J ends lie 6 bases apart. Including the terminal cysteine and phenylalanine, the CDR3 comprises 14 residues. Of the read, only the CDR3 DNA is kept; its 42 bases are in frame from base 1.